This is a list of T cell receptor beta chains from one sample in a study of blood T cell repertoires in COVID-19. Assay used: immunoSEQ multiplex PCR; TCRdb lists only in-frame clones, some missing. The data contain roughly 170,000 clones, more than 70% of them singletons. The sequenced sample consisted of PBMCs or T cells enriched from blood (not recorded which). The source is a woman in her forties or fifties in a cohort exposed to, infected with or recovered from COVID-19 (not recorded which). Both conserved end residues are part of each CDR3. A D gene is named only where the DNA matches it firmly. Clone sizes are given selectively: once, few, many, or a class where the clone is expanded.

CDR3 DNA,CDR3 protein,D gene,V gene,J gene,clone size
TGTGCCAGCAGCTTACAGGGTCTCTCTGGAAACACCATATATTTT,CASSLQGLSGNTIYF,-,TRBV5-5,TRBJ1-3,once
TGTGCCAGCAACTCGGAGGTCGGGGAGCTGTTTTTT,CASNSEVGELFF,-,TRBV7-9,TRBJ2-2,once
TGTGCCAGTAGTTCTCGGAACAACCAGGTAGGCGAGCAGTACTTC,CASSSRNNQVGEQYF,-,TRBV19,TRBJ2-7,-
TGTGCCAGCAGCCTAAATCCCCGGACAGGTCTTTTTGGCTACACCTTC,CASSLNPRTGLFGYTF,TRBD1,TRBV2,TRBJ1-2,-
TGTGCCGTAAGGGGAAAGGAGGGCTACACCTTC,CAVRGKEGYTF,-,TRBV6-5,TRBJ1-2,-
TGTGCCTGGAGTGTACTCAGGCCTGAGCAGTTCTTC,CAWSVLRPEQFF,-,TRBV30,TRBJ2-1,-
TGCGCCAGCAGCTCAGGCCCTTCGAGCACTGAAGCTTTCTTT,CASSSGPSSTEAFF,-,TRBV5-1,TRBJ1-1,few
TGTGCCAGCAGCTGGACAGGGCCCGGGGAGCTGTTTTTT,CASSWTGPGELFF,TRBD1,TRBV5-5,TRBJ2-2,few
TGTGCCAGCAGCTTAGGGACAGGCGTCAATCAGCCCCAGCATTTT,CASSLGTGVNQPQHF,-,TRBV13,TRBJ1-5,-
TGTGCCAGCAGCTTAACGACAGGGGGGTACACTGAAGCTTTCTTT,CASSLTTGGYTEAFF,TRBD1,TRBV7-3,TRBJ1-1,-
TGTGCCACGGCCGGGACTAGCGGGGGGGCCTACAATGAGCAGTTCTTC,CATAGTSGGAYNEQFF,TRBD2,TRBV24-1,TRBJ2-1,-
TGTGCCAGCAGCAAAGATCCCGGACAGTTCTCTGGAAACACCATATATTTT,CASSKDPGQFSGNTIYF,-,TRBV21-1,TRBJ1-3,-
TGCGCCAGCAGCTTGGCGCAGGGTTTTGCAGATACGCAGTATTTT,CASSLAQGFADTQYF,-,TRBV5-1,TRBJ2-3,-
TGTGCCAGCACCCCATCACAGGGGACAGATACGCAGTATTTT,CASTPSQGTDTQYF,TRBD1,TRBV3-1/TRBV3-2,TRBJ2-3,once
TGTGCCAGCAGCTTAGGCCCCCGCCAGGCTGAAGCTTTCTTT,CASSLGPRQAEAFF,-,TRBV11-2,TRBJ1-1,-
TGTGCCAGCAGATTCAACAGGGTGGGCAATCAGCCCCAGCATTTT,CASRFNRVGNQPQHF,-,TRBV28,TRBJ1-5,-